The 27 T cell receptor beta chains presented below share a single source sample, sequenced in a study of blood T cells in healthy people across ages. Primers used in a second PCR of about 7 to 12 cycles were a sample-barcoded 5' primer and a J-beta primer mix. TCRdb redid the calling of the 5' RACE reads with MiXCR, one entry per CDR3 protein. The profile shows some 930,000 distinct CDR3 sequences, about 29% of them singletons. These same records also appear under a second study, on T cells of mothers and their children.

Source material: blood. The source of these receptors is a woman in her 40s in good health.

This chain uses TRBV28 with TRBJ1-2; D call uncertain. V gave up 2 bases and J gave up 8 bases, with 9 bases separating them. From germline, CDR1 is MDHEN and CDR2 SYDVKM. The CDR3 is 12 residues long. CDR3 sequence: CASSLGLVGYTF. The CDR3 bases are TGTGCCAGCAGTTTAGGGCTCGTGGGCTACACCTTC.

This clonotype was detected only a few times. V is TRBV7-2 and J is TRBJ2-5; 10 nucleotides agree with TRBD2. Looked up from germline, CDR1 is SGHTA and CDR2 is FQGNSA. The CDR3 loop spans 17 amino acids. Losses at the gene ends were 3 bases for V and 4 bases for J; bases not matched to a gene: 11. For the CDR3, the DNA is TGTGCCAGCAGCTTCCCCCGGCAGCGGGGGGGCCGAGAGACCCAGTACTTC. Its translation: CASSFPRQRGGRETQYF.

This clonotype was counted many times. At one end, the junction sequence differs from germline, possibly due to a read error. The chain carries TRBV20-1 and TRBJ2-7, with TRBD2 matching 12 bases. The CDR3 is 12 residues long. Germline V CDR1 and CDR2: DFQATT, SNEGSKA (reference sequence). CDR3 sequence (DNA): TGCAGTACTAGCGGGGGGTCTTCCGAGCAGTACTTC. Its translation: CSTSGGSSEQYF.

This clonotype occurred many times. The gene calls are TRBV12-3 or TRBV12-4 and TRBJ1-4, with unresolved D. V was clipped by 4 bases and J by 7 bases, with 7 bases between them. The CDR3 covers 12 residues. The CDR3 reads CASSSQIEKLFF. CDR3 nucleotide sequence: TGTGCCAGCAGTTCCCAAATTGAAAAACTGTTTTTT.

This clonotype was seen repeatedly, ten times or more. The chain carries TRBV12-3 or TRBV12-4 and TRBJ1-2; 7 bases fit TRBD1. This CDR3 contains 15 residues. J was trimmed by 1 base and V by 3 bases; bases with no gene match: 5. The CDR3 sequence: CASSFGQAFNYGYTF. The CDR3 DNA reads TGTGCCAGCAGTTTCGGACAGGCCTTTAACTATGGCTACACCTTC.

This clonotype was seen ten or more times. The rearrangement uses TRBV28 and TRBJ1-1; 9 bases fit TRBD1. V dropped 6 bases and J dropped 4; count of bases not matched to a gene: 9. This CDR3 contains 15 residues. Germline loops: CDR1 MDHEN, CDR2 SYDVKM. The CDR3 protein is CASRPRTGEATEAFF. CDR3 bases: TGTGCCAGCAGACCCAGGACAGGGGAGGCCACTGAAGCTTTCTTT.

This clonotype appeared many times. The V and J genes are TRBV7-9 and TRBJ2-7; TRBD2 is a possible D gene (7 bases). Germline CDR1 is SEHNR and CDR2 is FQNEAQ (reference sequence). The CDR3 is made up of 16 amino acids. Deletions cut 5 bases from V and 7 bases from J, with 24 bases between. The CDR3: CASSPRRGGYLGEQYF. CDR3 nucleotides: TGTGCCAGCAGCCCCCGGAGGGGGGGCTACTTAGGGGAGCAGTACTTC.

This clonotype was observed many times. The rearrangement links TRBV3-1 to TRBJ2-7, with 15 bases lining up with TRBD2. CDR3 length: 18 residues. The junction had 10 bases not matched to a gene; V was cut back by 4 bases and J by 3 bases. In germline, CDR1 is LGHDT, CDR2 YNNKEL (reference sequence). This CDR3 reads CASSPRTSGGVRIYEQYF. The CDR3 bases are TGTGCCAGCAGCCCGCGGACTAGCGGGGGGGTCAGGATCTACGAGCAGTACTTC.

Only a few counts were recorded for this clonotype. This chain joins TRBV2 and TRBJ2-2; maybe TRBD2 (5 bases). V was clipped by 4 bases and J by 2 bases, with 11 bases between them. CDR3 size: 15 residues. Germline CDR1 is SNHLY and CDR2 is FYNNEI. CDR3 protein: CASSVGGVNTGELFF. For the CDR3, the DNA is TGTGCCAGCAGTGTTGGAGGAGTCAACACCGGGGAGCTGTTTTTT.

The J gene is TRBJ2-7, the V gene TRBV7-9; the D gene is possibly TRBD1 (5 bases). Germline V gene data show CDR1 as SEHNR and CDR2 as FQNEAQ (reference sequence). V was clipped by 5 bases and J by 0 bases, with 11 bases between them. This CDR3 region has 14 residues. The CDR3 protein is CASSPTESSYEQYF. CDR3 DNA sequence: TGTGCCAGCAGCCCGACAGAGAGCTCCTACGAGCAGTACTTC.

The chain uses TRBV12-5 and TRBJ1-1; D remains ambiguous. V lost 0 bases and J lost 0, with 14 bases in between. CDR1 is LGHNT, CDR2 FRNRAP, per germline. The CDR3 is made up of 17 amino acids. CDR3 coding DNA: TGTGCTAGTGGTTTGGTACTTTCGCCGAGCATGAACACTGAAGCTTTCTTT. This sequence encodes CASGLVLSPSMNTEAFF.

Concerning this clonotype itself: At one boundary the junction diverges from the germline segment, which might be a read error. The CDR3 DNA is TGCGCCAGCAGCCAAGAAGAAGGCATCAAGTCTGCTGAAGTTTTCTTT. It yields the protein CASSQEEGIKSAEVFF. The V gene is TRBV4-1, the J gene TRBJ1-1, with D unclear. Germline V lookup: CDR1 MGHRA, CDR2 YSYEKL. The CDR3 is 16 amino acids.

The J gene is TRBJ1-1, the V gene TRBV3-1; 8 bases fit TRBD1. The V segment lost 1 base and the J segment 11 bases; nucleotides outside the gene matches: 9. The germline V gene has CDR1 LGHDT and CDR2 YNNKEL (reference sequence). The CDR3 totals 14 residues. Written as DNA, the CDR3 is TGTGCCAGCAGCCAAGTAGGGCAGGGGGCGCGCGCTTTCTTT. Amino acids: CASSQVGQGARAFF.

This clonotype showed up just a few times. The chain combines TRBV6-5 with TRBJ1-1; 9 bases line up with TRBD1. CDR3 length: 15 residues. V lost 6 bases and J lost 3; bases outside the gene matches: 8. Germline values: CDR1 MNHEY, CDR2 SVGAGI. CDR3 nucleotides: TGTGCCAGCAGCCCTTCACAGGGGGCATACACTGAAGCTTTCTTT. It codes for CASSPSQGAYTEAFF.

This clonotype was detected only a few times. The gene calls are TRBV20-1 and TRBJ1-1; D possibly corresponds to TRBD1 (6 bases). The CDR3 length is 14 residues. Trimming removed 6 bases at V and 1 base at J, with 15 bases between. Germline CDR1 is DFQATT and CDR2 is SNEGSKA (reference sequence). The CDR3 DNA sequence: TGCAGTGCCCGGGACATACTATCGAACACTGAAGCTTTCTTT. Protein: CSARDILSNTEAFF.

About this clonotype: This may stem from a read error, because a much larger clone lies one nucleotide away. The rearrangement joins TRBV12-3 or TRBV12-4 to TRBJ2-1, with D perhaps matching TRBD2 (6 bases). The V end was cut by 5 bases, the J end by 13 bases, with 21 bases between. This CDR3 spans 14 amino acids. DNA for the CDR3: TGTGCCAGCAGTGGGGGAGGATCCCAAGAGACCCAGTTCTTC. Encoded protein: CASSGGGSQETQFF.

This clonotype was seen at least ten times. The genes are TRBV14 and TRBJ2-7; TRBD1 matches 12 bases. The ends lost 4 bases at V and 12 bases at J; junction bases unmatched: 10. The CDR3 is 14 amino acids. Germline CDR1 SGHDN, CDR2 FVKESK. The CDR3 DNA sequence: TGTGCCAGCAGCCTTACGGGACAGGGGGCTTTCGGGTACTTC. Protein sequence: CASSLTGQGAFGYF.

The V call is TRBV29-1, the J call TRBJ2-5; TRBD1 matches at 9 bases. The V gene's germline CDR1 is SQVTM and CDR2 ANQGSEA. This CDR3 comprises 13 residues. V was clipped by 7 bases and J by 5 bases; unmatched bases: 8. The CDR3 is CSGEGQGGETQYF. CDR3 coding DNA: TGCAGCGGAGAGGGACAGGGTGGTGAGACCCAGTACTTC.

A note on this clonotype: With a much larger clone just one base away, this may be a read error. This chain links TRBV7-2 with TRBJ2-1; 10 nucleotides align to TRBD2. V gave up 5 bases and J gave up 4 bases; unmatched junction bases: 5. Germline CDR1 and CDR2: SGHTA and FQGNSA. This CDR3 contains 15 residues. The CDR3 protein is CTSSPWTSGYNEQFF. CDR3 sequence (DNA): TGTACCAGCAGCCCCTGGACTAGCGGATACAATGAGCAGTTCTTC.

This clonotype was detected many times. Written as DNA, the CDR3 is TGTGCCAGCAGACCCCTGGGGAGTGAAAAACTGTTTTTT. Translation: CASRPLGSEKLFF. This chain connects TRBV12-3 or TRBV12-4 to TRBJ1-4, with D unclear. V gave up 6 bases and J gave up 7 bases, with 12 bases separating them. CDR3 size: 13 residues.

J is TRBJ2-5 and V is TRBV9, with 7 bases fitting TRBD2. Germline V CDR1 and CDR2: SGDLS, YYNGEE. V lost 4 bases to trimming and J lost 2 bases; unmatched junction nucleotides: 8. The CDR3 length is 15 residues. CDR3 sequence: CASSTGPRGQETQYF. The CDR3 nucleotides read TGTGCCAGCAGCACGGGACCGCGGGGGCAAGAGACCCAGTACTTC.

This clonotype was counted only a few times. This sequence joins TRBV5-1 and TRBJ1-6; D possibly corresponds to TRBD1 (5 bases). V shed 0 bases and J shed 8 bases, with 12 bases lying between them. Per the germline V gene, CDR1 is SGHRS and CDR2 is YFSETQ. There are 15 residues in the CDR3. The CDR3 DNA reads as TGCGCCAGCAGCTTGGTTCAGGCGGGGGATTCACCCCTCCACTTT. This encodes CASSLVQAGDSPLHF.

The CDR3 region is CSARSRNTEAFF. The CDR3 DNA follows: TGCAGTGCTAGGTCGAGGAACACTGAAGCTTTCTTT. V gene TRBV20-1 combines with J gene TRBJ1-1; D gene unclear. V lost 3 bases, J lost 1 base, and 6 bases lay in between. Germline V gene data show CDR1 as DFQATT and CDR2 as SNEGSKA (reference sequence). CDR3 length equals 12 residues.

This clonotype showed up just a few times. The rearrangement uses TRBV10-3 and TRBJ1-1; 9 bases agree with TRBD1. After removal of 6 bases from V and 2 bases from J, the junction contained 4 bases not matched to a gene. The germline gives CDR1 ENHRY, CDR2 SYGVKD. This CDR3 is 14 amino acids long. The CDR3 loop reads CAISLGQGNTEAFF. CDR3 nucleotide sequence: TGTGCCATCAGCCTGGGACAGGGAAACACTGAAGCTTTCTTT.

This clonotype was observed at least ten times. The V call is TRBV29-1, the J call TRBJ2-1; D gene ambiguous. Germline V gene lookup returns CDR1 SQVTM and CDR2 ANQGSEA. V lost 6 bases, J lost 5 bases, and 8 bases lay in between. CDR3 size: 11 residues. CDR3: CSVRTDNEQFF. Here the CDR3 DNA reads TGCAGCGTCCGAACGGACAATGAGCAGTTCTTC.

The V and J genes are TRBV28 and TRBJ1-2; perhaps TRBD1 as D (5 bases). The germline V and J ends were trimmed by 5 bases and 4 bases, with 20 bases remaining between them. The CDR3 is 16 residues long. Germline V gene sequence: CDR1 MDHEN, CDR2 SYDVKM. The CDR3 DNA is TGTGCCAGCAGTCCTGAACAGGTCCAAGGGCTCTATGGCTACACCTTC. It codes for CASSPEQVQGLYGYTF.

This clonotype has just a few counts. This sequence joins TRBV7-9 and TRBJ2-1; D is unresolved. The CDR3 runs to 13 residues. Germline values: CDR1 SEHNR, CDR2 FQNEAQ (reference sequence). V lost 1 base and J lost 5, with 6 bases in between. The CDR3 nucleotides read TGTGCCAGCAGCTTAGGGGCCGACAATGAGCAGTTCTTC. It encodes CASSLGADNEQFF.